These T cell receptor beta chains were read from a single sample in a study of blood T cell repertoires in COVID-19. TCRdb keeps only in-frame clones here, not all; method: immunoSEQ multiplex PCR. The sample yields fewer than 200,000 clones, around 89% seen once. Sequencing was done on a sample of peripheral blood. The receptors here all came from a man aged 18 to 35 who had recovered from COVID-19. The CDR3 runs from the conserved cysteine through the conserved F or W. The D gene is left open where the match is weak. A row's size may be missing; if present it is once, few, many or a size class.

J,D,V,size,CDR3,DNA
TRBJ2-5,.,TRBV6-5,.,CASGLQETQYF,TGTGCCAGCGGCCTCCAAGAGACCCAGTACTTC
TRBJ2-5,.,TRBV18,.,CASSPRGTAGIQETQYF,TGTGCCAGCTCACCCCGGGGAACGGCGGGAATCCAAGAGACCCAGTACTTC
TRBJ2-1,TRBD2,TRBV18,.,CASSPLSGSYNEQFF,TGTGCCAGCTCTCCTCTTAGCGGGAGTTACAATGAGCAGTTCTTC
TRBJ2-1,TRBD2,TRBV6-2/TRBV6-3,.,CASSPRTSSYNEQFF,TGTGCCAGCAGCCCAAGGACTAGCTCCTACAATGAGCAGTTCTTC
TRBJ2-7,TRBD1,TRBV28,.,CASSLFGRQGISYEQYF,TGTGCCAGCAGTTTATTTGGGAGACAGGGGATTTCCTACGAGCAGTACTTC
TRBJ2-1,.,TRBV3-1/TRBV3-2,.,CASSQDRSPGPLGGEQFF,TGTGCCAGCAGCCAAGATAGAAGTCCGGGACCCCTGGGAGGTGAGCAGTTCTTC
TRBJ1-1,.,TRBV3-1/TRBV3-2,.,CASRPFGVVNTEAFF,TGTGCCAGCAGGCCTTTCGGTGTCGTGAACACTGAAGCTTTCTTT
TRBJ1-1,.,TRBV6-2/TRBV6-3,.,CASSTGVSAEAFF,TGTGCCAGCAGTACGGGGGTGAGCGCTGAAGCTTTCTTT
TRBJ2-6,TRBD1,TRBV4-3,.,CASSREGAGANVLTF,TGCGCCAGCAGCCGAGAGGGGGCCGGGGCCAACGTCCTGACTTTC
TRBJ1-5,.,TRBV6-1,.,CASSEDPGVSQPQHF,TGTGCCAGCAGTGAAGATCCGGGTGTAAGTCAGCCCCAGCATTTT
TRBJ2-7,TRBD1,TRBV4-2,.,CASSTNLGQVFQYF,TGTGCCAGCAGTACCAATTTGGGACAGGTTTTTCAGTACTTC
TRBJ2-7,.,TRBV6-2/TRBV6-3,once,CASSYSGLYEQYF,TGTGCCAGCAGTTATAGCGGCCTCTACGAGCAGTACTTC
TRBJ1-2,TRBD1,TRBV9,.,CASSAGTGVAYGYTF,TGTGCCAGCAGCGCCGGGACAGGGGTCGCCTATGGCTACACCTTC
TRBJ2-5,TRBD1,TRBV4-1,.,CASSVRGRETQYF,TGCGCCAGCAGCGTCAGGGGGCGTGAGACCCAGTACTTC
TRBJ1-6,TRBD1,TRBV5-1,.,CASSFDRGASYNSPLHF,TGCGCCAGCAGCTTTGACAGGGGGGCGTCCTATAATTCACCCCTCCACTTT
TRBJ2-7,TRBD1,TRBV19,.,CASSRQGSYEQYF,TGTGCCAGTAGCCGACAGGGTTCCTACGAGCAGTACTTC
TRBJ2-1,TRBD2,TRBV19,.,CASSIGASGWDEQFF,TGTGCCAGTAGTATAGGGGCTAGCGGGTGGGATGAGCAGTTCTTC
TRBJ2-1,.,TRBV28,.,CASSSFGGPSGYEQFF,TGTGCCAGCAGTTCCTTCGGAGGGCCATCGGGGTATGAGCAGTTCTTC
TRBJ2-7,.,TRBV14,.,CASSQGGGRVIDEQYF,TGTGCCAGCAGCCAAGGGGGCGGCAGGGTTATCGACGAGCAGTACTTC
TRBJ2-1,TRBD2,TRBV7-9,.,CASSTSGRSYNEQFF,TGTGCCAGCAGCACCAGCGGGAGATCCTACAATGAGCAGTTCTTC
TRBJ2-7,TRBD1,TRBV28,.,CASSLGTGDHEQYF,TGTGCCAGCAGTCTAGGGACAGGGGACCACGAGCAGTACTTC
TRBJ1-1,TRBD1,TRBV6-6,.,CASSSFPGQGNTEAFF,TGTGCCAGCAGTTCCTTCCCGGGACAGGGAAACACTGAAGCTTTCTTT
TRBJ1-1,TRBD1,TRBV7-6,.,CASSLYRDRGVGTEAFF,TGTGCCAGCAGCTTATACCGGGACAGGGGGGTTGGCACTGAAGCTTTCTTT
TRBJ1-5,TRBD1,TRBV19,.,CASSRGQADQPQHF,TGTGCCAGTAGCCGTGGACAGGCGGATCAGCCCCAGCATTTT
TRBJ1-3,.,TRBV7-8,.,CASSLGSTGTGNTIYF,TGTGCCAGCAGCTTAGGCAGTACAGGGACTGGAAACACCATATATTTT
TRBJ2-1,.,TRBV19,once,CASSVNPEARQFF,TGTGCCAGTAGTGTAAATCCCGAAGCGCGGCAGTTCTTC
TRBJ2-2,.,TRBV21-1,.,CASSPPRGGRATGELFF,TGTGCCAGCAGCCCCCCTCGAGGCGGGAGGGCCACCGGGGAGCTGTTTTTT
TRBJ2-5,TRBD2,TRBV7-9,.,CASSLGVGTSGTETQYF,TGTGCCAGCAGCTTAGGAGTGGGGACTAGCGGGACGGAGACCCAGTACTTC
TRBJ2-1,TRBD2,TRBV19,.,CASSILAGSHNEQFF,TGTGCCAGTAGTATACTAGCGGGCTCCCACAATGAGCAGTTCTTC
TRBJ2-1,.,TRBV7-9,once,CASSLVAGRLDNEQFF,TGTGCCAGCAGCTTAGTGGCGGGAAGGTTAGACAATGAGCAGTTCTTC
TRBJ1-2,TRBD1,TRBV6-6,few,CASSYLQGATF,TGTGCCAGCAGTTATCTACAGGGGGCCACCTTC
TRBJ1-1,.,TRBV10-3,.,CAISQSGNTEAFF,TGTGCCATCTCGCAATCAGGGAACACTGAAGCTTTCTTT
TRBJ1-5,.,TRBV6-5,few,CASRNGVNQPQHF,TGTGCCAGCAGGAACGGGGTCAATCAGCCCCAGCATTTT
TRBJ2-2,.,TRBV9,.,CASSVVGANTGELFF,TGTGCCAGCAGCGTAGTAGGGGCGAACACCGGGGAGCTGTTTTTT
TRBJ1-2,.,TRBV29-1,.,CSVEDGRGPVGYTF,TGCAGCGTTGAAGATGGCAGGGGCCCGGTAGGCTACACCTTC
TRBJ1-2,.,TRBV3-1/TRBV3-2,.,CASSQGTGGNYGYTF,TGTGCCAGCAGCCAAGGAACCGGCGGGAACTATGGCTACACCTTC
TRBJ1-6,.,TRBV7-9,.,CASSFAGHLSPLHF,TGTGCCAGCAGCTTTGCAGGCCACTTGTCACCCCTCCACTTT
TRBJ2-7,.,TRBV27,.,CASSLQLGPGSEQYF,TGTGCCAGCAGTTTACAATTGGGGCCGGGCTCCGAGCAGTACTTC
TRBJ1-2,.,TRBV3-1/TRBV3-2,.,CASSLDTGSWDGYTF,TGTGCCAGCAGCCTGGATACAGGGAGTTGGGATGGCTACACCTTC
TRBJ1-3,.,TRBV19,.,CATSQGAGNTIYF,TGTGCCACCTCGCAAGGGGCAGGAAACACCATATATTTT
TRBJ2-5,.,TRBV30,.,CAWSLGGRETQYF,TGTGCCTGGAGTTTAGGGGGTCGGGAGACCCAGTACTTC
TRBJ2-2,.,TRBV5-1,.,CASSLSSPGGAAGELFF,TGCGCCAGCAGCTTGAGCTCTCCTGGGGGGGCGGCCGGGGAGCTGTTTTTT
TRBJ2-2,TRBD2,TRBV5-6,.,CASSSRTSQSTGELFF,TGTGCCAGCAGCTCCCGGACTAGTCAATCCACCGGGGAGCTGTTTTTT
TRBJ1-5,.,TRBV2,.,CARGGEGGNQPQHF,TGTGCCAGGGGCGGGGAGGGGGGCAATCAGCCCCAGCATTTT
TRBJ2-7,TRBD2,TRBV5-1,.,CASSLLAGVDEQYF,TGCGCCAGCAGCTTACTAGCGGGAGTCGACGAGCAGTACTTC
TRBJ2-7,TRBD2,TRBV28,once,CASSPAGTSGILSNEQYF,TGTGCCAGCAGTCCAGCGGGGACTAGCGGGATCCTGTCGAACGAGCAGTACTTC